One and the same sample provided the 12 T cell receptor beta chains below, sequenced in a study of blood T cell repertoires in COVID-19. Clones were sequenced by immunoSEQ multiplex PCR, and TCRdb holds only the in-frame ones, with some missing. The data hold some 62,000 clones, with approximately 79% observed a single time. Sequenced material: peripheral blood. The receptors were gathered from a woman older than 75 with active or convalescent COVID-19.

J is TRBJ2-3 and V is TRBV5-8; 10 bases are shared with TRBD1. V lost 4 bases to trimming and J lost 1 base; unmatched junction nucleotides: 6. CDR1 SGHTS and CDR2 YDEGEE come from the germline V gene. The CDR3 consists of 16 residues. The chain's CDR3 is CASSRSGTGGTDTQYF. Here the CDR3 DNA reads TGTGCCAGCAGCCGCTCCGGGACAGGGGGCACAGATACGCAGTATTTT.

J is TRBJ2-3 and V is TRBV27, with D tentatively TRBD1 (5 bases). Per germline, CDR1 MNHEY and CDR2 SMNVEV (reference sequence). Trimming took off 5 bases at V and 5 bases at J, with 17 bases between the two ends. The CDR3 has 15 amino acids. The DNA of the CDR3 is TGTGCCAGCAGTCTTTCCCTAGGGGCAGGAGATACGCAGTATTTT. Amino acid sequence: CASSLSLGAGDTQYF.

V and J are TRBV12-5 and TRBJ1-2, with a possible D match to TRBD1 (6 bases). V lost 8 bases, J lost 8 bases, and 18 bases lay in between. CDR1 is LGHNT and CDR2 is FRNRAP in the germline V gene. This CDR3 is 13 amino acids long. The CDR3 DNA sequence: TGTGCTAGTTGGGCCCCGACAGGAGGCGGCTACACCTTC. It is translated as CASWAPTGGGYTF.

This chain connects TRBV6-5 to TRBJ1-1; 7 nucleotides agree with TRBD1. This CDR3 spans 12 amino acids. V lost 7 bases to trimming and J lost 9 bases; unmatched junction nucleotides: 8. The germline V gene encodes CDR1 MNHEY and CDR2 SVGAGI. CDR3 nucleotides: TGTGCCAGCAATATAGGCAGGGGGAAAGCTTTCTTT. Protein product: CASNIGRGKAFF.

This rearrangement joins TRBV21-1 to TRBJ2-3; the D call of TRBD1 is as the table states it, not checked on the DNA. TRBV21-1 is flagged as a pseudogene. This CDR3 region has 18 residues. The CDR3 sequence is CASSSGTRSGREPDTQYF. In nucleotides, the CDR3 is TGTGCCAGCAGCTCCGGGACAAGGAGCGGTAGAGAACCAGATACGCAGTATTTT.

CDR3: CAWSERDSSYEQYF. In DNA, the CDR3 is TGTGCCTGGAGTGAAAGAGACAGCTCCTACGAGCAGTACTTC. The chain employs TRBV30 and TRBJ2-7; D might be TRBD1 (5 bases). V lost 1 base, J lost 0 bases, and 10 bases lay in between. The CDR3 has 14 amino acids. Germline CDR1 is GTSNPN and CDR2 is SVGIG (reference sequence).

The chain uses TRBV7-2 and TRBJ2-7; D gene uncertain. This CDR3 contains 13 residues. The V and J ends lost 2 bases and 3 bases respectively, with 8 bases between them. Germline values: CDR1 SGHTA, CDR2 FQGNSA. CDR3: CASSLSQVYEQYF. CDR3 DNA sequence: TGTGCCAGCAGCTTATCGCAGGTCTACGAGCAGTACTTC.

The V gene is TRBV3-1 (or the pseudogene TRBV3-2), the J gene TRBJ2-7; 8 bases align to TRBD1. The CDR3 loop spans 14 amino acids. Per germline, CDR1 LGHDT and CDR2 YNNKEL (reference sequence). With 6 bases clipped from V and 5 bases from J, the junction kept 9 bases outside the gene matches. In DNA form, the CDR3 reads TGTGCCAGCAGTCTTTCCGACAGGGGCCACGAGCAGTACTTC. Residues: CASSLSDRGHEQYF.

The gene calls are TRBV5-1 and TRBJ1-2, with D tentatively TRBD1 (5 bases). Germline V gene sequence: CDR1 SGHRS, CDR2 YFSETQ. The CDR3 totals 13 residues. V was shortened by 4 bases and J by 4 bases, with 11 bases between the two germline ends. As DNA, the CDR3 is TGCGCCAGCAGCATCCAGGGTATCTATGGCTACACCTTC. Amino acid sequence: CASSIQGIYGYTF.

The rearrangement joins TRBV5-4 to TRBJ2-3; a weak D match, TRBD2 (6 bases). Germline V gene sequence: CDR1 SGHNT, CDR2 YYREEE (reference sequence). The CDR3 length is 15 residues. The V and J ends lost 0 bases and 3 bases respectively, with 11 bases between them. The CDR3: CASSLAGGETDTQYF. The CDR3 DNA reads TGTGCCAGCAGCTTGGCGGGCGGGGAAACAGATACGCAGTATTTT.

The chain employs TRBV19 and TRBJ1-3; 8 bases fit TRBD1. There are 15 residues in the CDR3. The germline CDR1 and CDR2 sequences are LNHDA and SQIVND (reference sequence). The V gene end was trimmed by 6 bases and the J gene end by 0 bases; junction bases not matched to a gene: 4. The CDR3 loop is CASRDRAYSGNTIYF. In DNA, the CDR3 is TGTGCCAGTAGGGACAGGGCCTACTCTGGAAACACCATATATTTT. Combining the CDR3 with reference TRBV19 and TRBJ1-3 gives the whole variable domain DGGITQSPKYLFRKEGQNVTLSCEQNLNHDAMYWYRQDPGQGLRLIYYSQIVNDFQKGDIAEGYSVSREKKESFPLTVTSAQKNPTAFYLCASRDRAYSGNTIYFGEGSWLTVV.

This clone was picked up many times. This rearrangement joins TRBV19 to TRBJ2-1; perhaps TRBD2 as D (6 bases). The V end was cut by 3 bases, the J end by 10 bases, with 13 bases between. The V gene's germline CDR1 is LNHDA and CDR2 SQIVND (reference sequence). The CDR3 is 13 residues long. CDR3 region: CASSMLLGSEQFF. CDR3 bases: TGTGCCAGTAGTATGCTCCTCGGGAGCGAGCAGTTCTTC.